The clone carrying this TCR beta chain was counted ten times or more. Antigen unknown. The trim removed 6 bases at V and 5 bases at J, leaving 8 bases unmatched. The CDR3 runs 15 residues. Per the germline V gene, CDR1 is KGHDR and CDR2 is SFDVKD. This entry belongs to a study of T cells in Graves' hyperthyroidism and ophthalmopathy. Study-wide points: Model output signaled ophthalmopathy a median approximately 6 months ahead of onset.

A patient was excluded if there was uncontrolled infection, other autoimmune disease, pregnancy or lactation. The sample, blood from the first hyperthyroidism diagnosis, precedes any ophthalmopathy symptoms. Using RNA transcripts as the source, TCR beta CDR3 regions were amplified. First-round RT-PCR of the TCR CDR3 relied on the HTBI primer set. Each CDR3 protein gets one entry after TCRdb re-called the multiplex PCR reads with MiXCR. This sample has approximately 260,000 distinct CDR3 sequences; approximately 16% occur once, and the top ten carry roughly 30%. The TCR comes from a woman between 45 and 60 years old with Graves' hyperthyroidism that later progressed to Graves' ophthalmopathy. The chain links TRBV24-1 to TRBJ2-1; 8 bases fit TRBD2. Specimen: blood. The CDR3, as DNA: TGTGCCACCAGTTTTACGGGAGGGCCCAACAATGAGCAGTTCTTC. Its translation: CATSFTGGPNNEQFF.